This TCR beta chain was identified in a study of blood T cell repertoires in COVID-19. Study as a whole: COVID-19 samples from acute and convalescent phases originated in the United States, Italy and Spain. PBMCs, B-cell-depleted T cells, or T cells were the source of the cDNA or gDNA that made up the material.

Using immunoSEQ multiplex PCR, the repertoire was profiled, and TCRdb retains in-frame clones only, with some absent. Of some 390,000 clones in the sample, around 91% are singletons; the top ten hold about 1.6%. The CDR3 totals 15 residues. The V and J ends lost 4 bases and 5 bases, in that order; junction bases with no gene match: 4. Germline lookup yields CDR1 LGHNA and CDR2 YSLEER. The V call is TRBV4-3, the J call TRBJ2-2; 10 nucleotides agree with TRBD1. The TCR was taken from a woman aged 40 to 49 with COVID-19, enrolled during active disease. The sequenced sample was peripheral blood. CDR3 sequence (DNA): TGCGCCAGCAGCCCCGGGACAGGGGAAACCGGGGAGCTGTTTTTT. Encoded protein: CASSPGTGETGELFF.